This T cell receptor beta chain was sequenced for a study of beta chain features in type 1 diabetes. Sequencing targeted expressed TCRB transcripts, as all isolated RNA had been reverse transcribed. Reads from naive, central memory and regulatory T cell samples averaged around 4 million. Some clones are missing from TCRdb's copy, which holds only in-frame ones; the method was immunoSEQ multiplex PCR. The sample has 300,000 or so clones, roughly 8.8% seen once. Sorted populations all had greater than 95% purity. This clone came up a few times. Its antigen is not known. The CDR3 runs 16 residues. Trimming pared 5 bases from V and 0 bases from J, leaving 16 bases between. The germline V gene has CDR1 SGHTA and CDR2 FQGNSA. Findings and limits, study-wide: Within each of all four CD4+ subsets, Type 1 diabetes patients had TCRB CDR3s that were moderately but significantly shorter. Patients' naive, central memory and Treg TCRB repertoires seemed closer to one another than those of healthy donors. Amplification by PCR could prefer shorter templates, with the same effect in patients and controls.

The material sequenced was central memory CD4+ T cells from blood. This TCR came from a man aged 25 to 45 with type 1 diabetes. The chain couples TRBV7-2 to TRBJ1-1; D is unclear. In DNA form, the CDR3 reads TGTGCCAGCAGCCCCCGGGGTGGACTCTTGAACACTGAAGCTTTCTTT. Translated, it gives CASSPRGGLLNTEAFF. Filled out from reference TRBV7-2 and TRBJ1-1, the complete variable domain reads GAGVSQSPSNKVTEKGKDVELRCDPISGHTALYWYRQSLGQGLEFLIYFQGNSAPDKSGLPSDRFSAERTGGSVSTLTIQRTQQEDSAVYLCASSPRGGLLNTEAFFGQGTRLTVV.